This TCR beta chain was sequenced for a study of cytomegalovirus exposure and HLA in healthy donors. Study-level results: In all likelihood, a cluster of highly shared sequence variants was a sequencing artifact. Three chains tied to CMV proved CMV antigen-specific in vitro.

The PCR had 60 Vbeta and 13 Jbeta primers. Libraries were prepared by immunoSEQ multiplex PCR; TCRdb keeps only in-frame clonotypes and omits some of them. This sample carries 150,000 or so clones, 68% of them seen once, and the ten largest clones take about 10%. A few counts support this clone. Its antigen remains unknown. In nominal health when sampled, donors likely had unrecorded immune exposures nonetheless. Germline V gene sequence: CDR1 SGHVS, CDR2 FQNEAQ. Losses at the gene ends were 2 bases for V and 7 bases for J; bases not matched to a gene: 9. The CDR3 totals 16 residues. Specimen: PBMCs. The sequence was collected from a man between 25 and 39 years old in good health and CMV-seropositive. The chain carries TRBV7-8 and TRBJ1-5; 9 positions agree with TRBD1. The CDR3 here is CASSLNMGQGDQPQHF. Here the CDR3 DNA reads TGTGCCAGCAGCTTAAATATGGGACAGGGAGACCAGCCCCAGCATTTT.